This T cell receptor (beta chain) comes out of a study of control samples from healthy donors and cancer patients (dated by TCRdb to about 2020). About this clone itself: There is no known antigen for this receptor. It has no much larger one-base neighbor in the sample; base qualities were not kept.

Library preparation employed the immunoSEQ multiplex PCR assay. As stored in TCRdb, this immuneACCESS dataset retains in-frame rearrangements with V and J assigned. A fraction of the clones does not appear; measured against another copy, unresolved V genes explain less than half of the discrepancy, and the remainder lacks a known reason. Recorded for this sample are under 150,000 clones; approximately 86% of them occurred a single time. The top ten clones comprise approximately 9% of the sample. Including the terminal cysteine and phenylalanine, the CDR3 comprises 13 residues. Of all the DNA, just the CDR3 is kept, 39 bases in frame from base 1. Per the germline V gene (reference sequence), MNHEY is the CDR1 and SMNVEV is the CDR2. V and J are truncated by 2 bases and 5 bases respectively, leaving an intervening sequence of 7 bases.

Sequencing input: blood. The source is a woman aged 25 to 39 in good health. The sequence links TRBV27 to TRBJ2-1; no D gene is confidently identified. In nucleotides, the sequence is TGTGCCAGCAGTTTACGGCCAAACAATGAGCAGTTCTTC. It is translated as CASSLRPNNEQFF.